This T cell receptor beta chain is drawn from a study of CD8+ T cells in alopecia areata. The overall study: A regimen of oral tofacitinib, 5 to 10 mg twice daily, was given to treated patients.

It was cDNA, reverse transcribed from extracted RNA, that served as the sequencing template. This table comes from immunoSEQ multiplex PCR, and its TCRdb copy is limited to in-frame clones, with some not included. The data hold some 170,000 clones, with about 60% observed a single time. V was pared by 0 bases and J by 7 bases, with 12 bases between. The CDR3 loop spans 15 amino acids. Peripheral blood and lesional scalp punch biopsies were taken from alopecia areata patients. The receptor's source is a human donor with alopecia areata. The sample in question was CD4+ T cells sorted from blood, obtained at week 0. The chain is built from TRBV23-1 and TRBJ1-4, with D perhaps TRBD1 (5 bases). TRBV23-1 falls under the ORF class, with uncertain function. The CDR3, as DNA: TGCGCCAGCAGTCAATCGGTGCCTAGGGGTGAAAAACTGTTTTTT. Its translation: CASSQSVPRGEKLFF.